This T cell receptor beta chain came from a study of cytomegalovirus exposure and HLA in healthy donors (dated by TCRdb to about 2017). In the study overall: According to an earlier analysis of 587 of the donors, about 190 million T cells yielded over 90 million unique TCR beta sequences and approximately 280 Gb of sequence data. Rather than drawing on any new phenotypic data, the later analysis identified candidate immune exposures from TCR beta sequences and the way those sequences occurred across donors. Of the 350 to 450 genotyped donors, approximately 80% fell in the genetic ancestry cluster associated with self-reported Caucasian donors. An earlier analysis of some 500 of the donors used high-throughput TCR beta sequencing to judge whether each TCR beta V gene segment behaved as functional or pseudogenic. An early release that covered about 640 HLA-typed donors contained around 330 gigabases of sequencing data and tens of millions of unique TCR sequences. To predict cytomegalovirus infection status, the study brought together high-throughput TCR immunosequencing, statistical association of individual TCRs with disease status, and machine learning. In a later genetic analysis, genome-wide SNP genotypes for about three fifths of the 666 donors were used, and that subset was treated as a discovery cohort. Using immunosequencing, the study profiled T cell repertoires from 500 to 800 subjects and related those repertoires to cytomegalovirus serostatus. In a later analysis, previously published TCR beta repertoires from about 670 donors were re-analyzed and high-resolution HLA genotyping was added so that TCR occurrence patterns could be studied. Besides the first cohort of 550 to 750 subjects, a separate validation cohort made up of 120 different subjects was used. HLA typing covered class I and class II loci at four-digit resolution. Alongside the repertoire data, information on donor age, sex, ethnicity and CMV serostatus was compiled. On average, roughly 250,000 unique TCR beta nucleotide sequences were sequenced per donor among some 420 genotyped donors of the cohort, with around 19% of those sequences being non-productive. The number of donors typed differed by locus, with roughly 629-640 for A, B, C, DRB1 and DQB1, more than 500 for DQA1, 600 to 610 for DPA1, and some 440 for DPB1. About five DR-DQ haplotypes were treated as single units for association and clustering because of strong linkage in the cohort. The aim of the study was to test whether cataloging public T cell receptors could identify signatures of past pathogen exposure. All discovery cohort repertoires had been generated on a single sequencing platform.

Overall study results and their limits: V-gene and J-gene trimming of TCR beta chains was associated with a missense DCLRE1C variant in a later genetic analysis, and the association was replicated in an independent cohort. Across donors, most TCR sequences were observed very rarely, whereas some public TCRs were present in many individuals. Compared with the approximately 720-donor mean, donors in an Asian-associated ancestry cluster had fewer N-insertions in productive TCRs, according to a later genetic analysis. Several of the top co-occurrence clusters appeared to be linked to parvovirus B19, influenza, CMV and Epstein-Barr virus, according to a later analysis. In both the original and validation cohorts, the classifier was reported to diagnose cytomegalovirus status with high specificity and sensitivity. Seventeen rarely observed V segments, including chromosome 9 orphons, were excluded from the earlier analysis of approximately 500 of the donors because counts were too low. A total of 150 to 200 TCR beta chains were listed by the study as associated with cytomegalovirus. In vitro tests confirmed that a few of the cytomegalovirus-associated TCR beta chains recognize cytomegalovirus antigens. The sequencing pipeline was judged likely to have produced a cluster of highly shared sequence variants as a technical artifact. Linkage disequilibrium might explain the correlated functional status among segregating V segments, but an unknown experimental factor could not be excluded. In a later analysis, HLA-associated TCR beta chains showed more clonal expansion and lower generation probabilities than non-associated chains that were equally common. A further reported finding was that TCR beta sequences accurately predicted the HLA-A and HLA-B alleles for most subjects in the first cohort. Strong co-occurrence of HLA alleles, especially DR and DQ, made assigning TCR associations to individual alleles difficult. This cohort had only TCR beta chains sequenced, and the lack of alpha or paired-chain data limited which features could be detected. In a later analysis, most CMV-associated TCR beta chains were found to appear HLA-restricted, with HLA associations seemingly driven largely by CMV exposure. For the cohort, immune exposure information was limited to CMV serostatus. In a later analysis, the rate of TCR association differed among HLA loci, with DRB1 alleles having the most associated TCRs and HLA-C alleles having the fewest. In an earlier analysis of more than 500 of the donors, most TCR beta V segments appeared in productive rearrangements about 87% or about 30% of the time, broadly matching IMGT annotations. In a later analysis, about 16,000 TCR beta sequences were associated with specific HLA alleles at a false discovery rate of 0.05. Because the 87-base-pair reads could not distinguish some IMGT-functional V segments, including TRBV6-2 and TRBV6-3, those segments were excluded. The presence/absence analyses assumed that sequencing depth was roughly uniform across donors, and that assumption may not be true. The authors suggested that the approach could potentially be generalized to other disease states and immunological phenotypes. HLA typing was unavailable for some donors at each locus, so association tests used only the typed subset.

The CDR3, cysteine through phenylalanine, is 14 amino acids long. Only the CDR3 DNA is retained, 42 bases long and in frame from the first base. The germline V gene (reference sequence) gives CDR1 as MNHNY and CDR2 as SVGAGI. From V the trimming removes 6 bases and from J it removes 6 bases, while the gene matches leave 5 bases of the junction unaccounted for. The protocol used for the library was the immunoSEQ multiplex PCR assay. For the multiplex PCR, a mixture combining 60 forward primers for TCR Vbeta segments and 13 reverse primers for TCR Jbeta segments was used. The CDR3 region of rearranged TCR beta genes was amplified from genomic DNA by a multiplex PCR assay. The Illumina HiSeq System was used to sequence the amplified TCR beta libraries as 87-base-pair reads. The original pipeline was this. A later analysis counted 65 million to 90 million unique TCR beta chains across the 640 or so repertoires, and 10 million to 12 million of these chains were shared by at least two donors. Raw reads were error-corrected and collapsed into unique sequences by a nearest-neighbor algorithm in which closely related sequences were merged to remove PCR and sequencing errors. V, D and J gene segments were assigned by aligning CDR3 sequences to IMGT reference sequences. For a sequence to be retained, a match of at least six nucleotides was required to both a V gene segment and a J gene segment. Rearrangements were called productive when the CDR3 lacked stop codons and stayed in frame with V and J; all others were non-productive. Following IMGT convention, CDR3 was defined as the stretch from the second conserved V-encoded cysteine up to the conserved J-encoded phenylalanine. Sequences without an unambiguous match to a single V gene segment were excluded from the earlier analysis of over 500 of the donors. An earlier analysis of about 590 of the donors classified V segments as functional when productive rearrangements were above 56.7% and as segregating when the standard deviation between donors was above 5%. A statistical classification framework was built for diagnosing cytomegalovirus status from the catalog of TCR beta chain sequences. In a later analysis, V and J genes were assigned by comparing TCR nucleotide sequences against IMGT/GENE-DB human TR gene sequences. A later analysis assigned CDR3 sequences and most-parsimonious VDJ recombination scenarios with the TCRdist pipeline. A later analysis defined each TCR beta chain by its CDR3 amino acid sequence plus V-gene family, and excluded reads lacking a unique V-gene family. In a later analysis, 450 to 600 highly shared, low-generation-probability nucleotide sequences were removed to address suspected cross-contamination and a sequencing artifact. For each public chain, a later analysis derived a clonal expansion index from normalized ranks of inferred template counts within each repertoire. Generation probabilities in a later analysis came from a VDJ recombination model fitted to out-of-frame rearrangements, and those results were checked against IGoR. In a later analysis, TCR-TCR, TCR-HLA and TCR-CMV co-occurrence was scored with hypergeometric tests, and a repertoire-size bias correction was applied to TCR pairs. To estimate false discovery rates, a later analysis permuted the HLA or CMV assignments 20 times. In a later analysis, co-occurring TCRs were grouped with DBSCAN, and TCRdist sequence similarity was added when clustering was performed within HLA-allele-positive subsets. Repertoires with fewer than 30,000 or more than 120,000 public chains were left out of co-occurrence clustering, as were five repertoires with anomalous nucleotide sharing. The table comes from immuneACCESS by way of TCRdb, which keeps in-frame sequences with V and J called. Part of the clones is missing from these tables; in studies checked, under half for an unresolved V gene and the rest for unknown reasons. That table gives V, J and clone size, and the DNA gave D and trimming. Recorded for this sample are about 99,000 clones; 60% to 80% of them occurred a single time. Together, the top ten hold more than 3% of the sample.

This clone was counted a few times. Its antigen is unknown. Qualities for individual bases were not recorded, and no much larger clone is one base off. The cohort consisted of hundreds of healthy bone marrow donors. All cohort members were sampled while nominally healthy, although unrecorded immune exposures were likely present. The donor tested CMV seronegative, placing the donor among the 350 to 400 seronegative members of the cohort. A peripheral blood sample was collected from each donor, and TCR beta sequencing was performed on peripheral blood mononuclear cells. The Qiagen DNeasy Blood Extraction Kit was used to extract genomic DNA from the blood cell samples.

The receptor chain draws on TRBV6-6 and TRBJ1-4; 9 middle bases align to TRBD1. Material for sequencing was PBMCs. The receptor comes from a man aged 35 to 55 in good health and CMV-seronegative. In nucleotides, the sequence is TGTGCCAGCAGGGGGGACAGGGTTTATGAAAAACTGTTTTTT. Translation gives CASRGDRVYEKLFF.